Below, one TCR beta chain is given with its context. Those enrolled in Seattle joined during active infection and were followed longitudinally afterward. Germline CDR1 is LGHNA and CDR2 is YSLEER. J gave up 4 bases and V 2 bases, and 13 bases lay outside the gene matches. This CDR3 contains 18 residues. The data derive from a study of blood T cell repertoires in COVID-19. Study in general: Samples came from the United States, Italy and Spain, spanning acute and convalescent COVID-19. Sample material is recorded as cDNA or gDNA derived from T cells, B-cell-depleted T cells, or PBMCs.

Original processing methods: The authors estimated nucleated cell counts from reference gene primer amplification. Measured with immunoSEQ multiplex PCR; TCRdb has only the in-frame clones, and not every one. That table is the source of V, J and clone size, and D and trimming were worked out from the DNA. Among some 130,000 clones listed, more than 90% were seen once. Specimen: peripheral blood. The V and J genes are TRBV4-3 and TRBJ2-1; TRBD2 agrees at 8 bases. The TCR comes from a man between 60 and 75 years old with COVID-19, enrolled during active disease. CDR3 nucleotides: TGCGCCAGCAGCCAAACCGGCGGTCTAGCGGGTGGGTACAATGAGCAGTTCTTC. Translated, it gives CASSQTGGLAGGYNEQFF.